This T cell receptor beta chain was sequenced for a study of cytomegalovirus exposure and HLA in healthy donors. The table came from immunoSEQ multiplex PCR; TCRdb's copy has only in-frame clones and leaves some out. The sample holds over 90,000 clones, about 95% seen once. The CDR3 runs 15 residues. Trimming took 1 base from V and 9 from J; bases not matched to a gene: 8. The germline V gene encodes CDR1 MGHDK and CDR2 SYGVNS. Sequenced input: PBMCs. The sequence came from a woman under 30 in good health and CMV-seronegative. The chain links TRBV25-1 to TRBJ2-5, with 10 nucleotides matching TRBD1. CDR3 coding DNA: TGTGCCAGCAGTGAATGGCCCCTGGACAGGGGGGCCCAGTACTTC. Amino acid sequence: CASSEWPLDRGAQYF. The full variable domain, with the rest looked up from reference TRBV25-1 and TRBJ2-5, is EADIYQTPRYLVIGTGKKITLECSQTMGHDKMYWYQQDPGMELHLIHYSYGVNSTEKGDLSSESTVSRIRTEHFPLTLESARPSHTSQYLCASSEWPLDRGAQYFGPGTRLLVL.